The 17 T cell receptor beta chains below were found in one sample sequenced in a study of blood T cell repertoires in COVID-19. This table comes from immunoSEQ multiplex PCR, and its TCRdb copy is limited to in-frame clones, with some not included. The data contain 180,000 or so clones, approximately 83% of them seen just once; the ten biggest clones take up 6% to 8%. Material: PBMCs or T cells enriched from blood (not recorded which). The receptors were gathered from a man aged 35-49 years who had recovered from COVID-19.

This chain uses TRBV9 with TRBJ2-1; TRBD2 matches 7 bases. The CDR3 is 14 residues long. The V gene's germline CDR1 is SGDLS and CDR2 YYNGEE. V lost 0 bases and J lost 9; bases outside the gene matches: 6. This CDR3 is CASSVARGLSEQFF. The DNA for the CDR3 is TGTGCCAGCAGCGTAGCTAGGGGACTAAGTGAGCAGTTCTTC. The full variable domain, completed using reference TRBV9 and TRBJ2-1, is DSGVTQTPKHLITATGQRVTLRCSPRSGDLSVYWYQQSLDQGLQFLIQYYNGEERAKGNILERFSAQQFPDLHSELNLSSLELGDSALYFCASSVARGLSEQFFGPGTRLTVL.

The DNA of the CDR3 is TGTGCCAGCAAATCAACCACTAGCGGGACCTACAATGAGCAGTTCTTC. This gives the protein CASKSTTSGTYNEQFF. The rearrangement links TRBV6-6 to TRBJ2-1; 10 bases are a match to TRBD2. Germline CDR1 and CDR2: MNHNY and SVGAGI (reference sequence). V gave up 7 bases and J gave up 2 bases; unmatched junction bases: 8. CDR3 size: 16 residues.

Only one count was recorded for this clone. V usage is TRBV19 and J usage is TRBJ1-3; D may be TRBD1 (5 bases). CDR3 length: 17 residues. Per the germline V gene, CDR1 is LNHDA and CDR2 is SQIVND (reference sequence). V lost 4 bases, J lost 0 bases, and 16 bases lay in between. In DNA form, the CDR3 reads TGTGCCAGTAGTACATTGGGTGACAGTGCCTCTGGAAACACCATATATTTT. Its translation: CASSTLGDSASGNTIYF.

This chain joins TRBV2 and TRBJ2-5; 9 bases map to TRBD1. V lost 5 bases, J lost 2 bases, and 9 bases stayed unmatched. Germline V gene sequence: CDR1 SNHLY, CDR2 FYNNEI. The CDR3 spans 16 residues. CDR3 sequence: CASSRRVGTGQETQYF. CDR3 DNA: TGTGCCAGCAGTAGAAGAGTCGGGACAGGGCAAGAGACCCAGTACTTC.

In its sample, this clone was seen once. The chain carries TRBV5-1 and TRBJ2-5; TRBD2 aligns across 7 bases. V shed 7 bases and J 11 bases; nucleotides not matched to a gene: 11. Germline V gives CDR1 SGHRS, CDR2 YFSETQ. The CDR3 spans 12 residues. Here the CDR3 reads CASATNGGWQYF. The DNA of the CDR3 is TGCGCCAGCGCAACAAACGGGGGGTGGCAGTACTTC. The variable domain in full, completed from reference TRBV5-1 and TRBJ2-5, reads KAGVTQTPRYLIKTRGQQVTLSCSPISGHRSVSWYQQTPGQGLQFLFEYFSETQRNKGNFPGRFSGRQFSNSRSEMNVSTLELGDSALYLCASATNGGWQYFGPGTRLLVL.

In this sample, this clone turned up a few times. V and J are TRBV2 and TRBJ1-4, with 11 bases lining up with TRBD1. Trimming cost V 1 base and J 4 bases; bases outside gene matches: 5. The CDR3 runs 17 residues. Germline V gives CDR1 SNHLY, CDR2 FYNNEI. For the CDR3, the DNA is TGTGCCAGCAGTGAAGGGACAGGGGGCGTCTATAATGAAAAACTGTTTTTT. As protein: CASSEGTGGVYNEKLFF.

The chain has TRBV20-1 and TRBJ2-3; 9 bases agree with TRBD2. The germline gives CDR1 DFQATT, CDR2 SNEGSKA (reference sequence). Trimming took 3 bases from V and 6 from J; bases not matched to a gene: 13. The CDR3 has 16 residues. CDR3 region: CSASTSGGPSTDTQYF. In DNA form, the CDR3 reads TGCAGTGCTAGTACCAGCGGGGGGCCATCAACTGATACGCAGTATTTT.

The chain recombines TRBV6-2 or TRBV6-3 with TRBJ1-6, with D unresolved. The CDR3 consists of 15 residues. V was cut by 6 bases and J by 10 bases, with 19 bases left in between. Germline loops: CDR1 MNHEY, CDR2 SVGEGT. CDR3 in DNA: TGTGCCAGCAGCAAAGAGACGGGAGTCGGGTCACCCCTCCACTTT. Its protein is CASSKETGVGSPLHF.

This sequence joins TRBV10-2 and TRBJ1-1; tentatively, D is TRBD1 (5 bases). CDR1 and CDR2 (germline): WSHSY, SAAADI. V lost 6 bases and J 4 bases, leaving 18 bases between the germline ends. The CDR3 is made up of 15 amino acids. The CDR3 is CASRIQATPTTEAFF. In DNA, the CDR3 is TGCGCCAGCAGAATACAGGCTACTCCAACCACTGAAGCTTTCTTT.

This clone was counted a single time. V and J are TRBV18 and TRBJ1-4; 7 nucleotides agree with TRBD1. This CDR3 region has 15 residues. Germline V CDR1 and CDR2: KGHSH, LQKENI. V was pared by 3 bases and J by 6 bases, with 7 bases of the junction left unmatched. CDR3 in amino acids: CASSPSQGYDEKLFF. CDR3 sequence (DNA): TGTGCCAGCTCACCTTCACAGGGGTACGATGAAAAACTGTTTTTT. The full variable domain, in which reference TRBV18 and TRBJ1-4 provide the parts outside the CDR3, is NAGVMQNPRHLVRRRGQEARLRCSPMKGHSHVYWYRQLPEEGLKFMVYLQKENIIDESGMPKERFSAEFPKEGPSILRIQQVVRGDSAAYFCASSPSQGYDEKLFFGSGTQLSVL.

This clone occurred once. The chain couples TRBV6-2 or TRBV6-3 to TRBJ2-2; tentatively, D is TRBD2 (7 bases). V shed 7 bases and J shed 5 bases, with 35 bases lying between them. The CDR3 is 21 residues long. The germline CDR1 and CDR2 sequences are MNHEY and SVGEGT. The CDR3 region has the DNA TGTGCCAGCACCCCCCCGGGGCGTCGGGGGGCAAAGGGAGTGTGGACCGGGGAGCTGTTTTTT. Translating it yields CASTPPGRRGAKGVWTGELFF.

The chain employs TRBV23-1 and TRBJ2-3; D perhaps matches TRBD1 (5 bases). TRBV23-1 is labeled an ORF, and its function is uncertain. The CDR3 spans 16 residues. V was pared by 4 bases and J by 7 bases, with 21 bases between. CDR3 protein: CASSRVGREVLNTQYF. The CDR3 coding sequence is TGCGCCAGCAGTCGTGTAGGCAGGGAAGTTTTGAATACGCAGTATTTT.

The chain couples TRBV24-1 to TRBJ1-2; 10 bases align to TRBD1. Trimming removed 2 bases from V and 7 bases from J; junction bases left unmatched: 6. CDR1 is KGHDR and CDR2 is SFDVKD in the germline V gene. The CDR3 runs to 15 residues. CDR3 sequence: CATSDWGQGYGGYTF. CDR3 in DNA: TGTGCCACCAGTGATTGGGGACAGGGGTATGGTGGCTACACCTTC.

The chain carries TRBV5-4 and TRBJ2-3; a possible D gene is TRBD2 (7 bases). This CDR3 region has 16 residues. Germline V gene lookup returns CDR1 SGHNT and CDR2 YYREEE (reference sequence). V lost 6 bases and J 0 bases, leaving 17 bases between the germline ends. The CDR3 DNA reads TGTGCCAGCACCTGGGGGGGGGCGGGTAGCACAGATACGCAGTATTTT. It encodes CASTWGGAGSTDTQYF.

CDR3 amino acids: CASSLGGTGAYEQYF. The DNA for the CDR3 is TGTGCCAGCAGCTTAGGCGGGACAGGAGCCTACGAGCAGTACTTC. The chain links TRBV7-2 to TRBJ2-7; 8 nucleotides match TRBD1. With 1 base clipped from V and 2 bases from J, the junction kept 4 bases outside the gene matches. Germline loops: CDR1 SGHTA, CDR2 FQGNSA. CDR3 length: 15 residues.

CDR3 protein: CASSTGFGNTIYF. The CDR3 coding sequence is TGTGCCAGTAGTACAGGGTTTGGAAACACCATATATTTT. The V gene is TRBV19, the J gene TRBJ1-3; D is possibly TRBD1 (5 bases). The germline V gene has CDR1 LNHDA and CDR2 SQIVND (reference sequence). The V end lost 4 bases, the J end lost 3 bases, and 7 bases lay between the germline ends. The CDR3 loop spans 13 amino acids.

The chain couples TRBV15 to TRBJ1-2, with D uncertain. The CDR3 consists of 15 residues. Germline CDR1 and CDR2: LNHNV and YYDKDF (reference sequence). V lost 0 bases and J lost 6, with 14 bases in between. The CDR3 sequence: CATSRDSSFRDGYTF. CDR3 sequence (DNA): TGTGCCACCAGCAGAGATAGTAGTTTTCGGGATGGCTACACCTTC. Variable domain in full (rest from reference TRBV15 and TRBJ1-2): DAMVIQNPRYQVTQFGKPVTLSCSQTLNHNVMYWYQQKSSQAPKLLFHYYDKDFNNEADTPDNFQSRRPNTSFCFLDIRSPGLGDTAMYLCATSRDSSFRDGYTFGSGTRLTVV.